The 28 T cell receptor beta chains reported below all come from one sample, sequenced in a study of CD4 T cells in relation to SARS-CoV-2 and coronaviruses. Antigens for these TCRs are unknown. The protocol was immunoSEQ multiplex PCR, while the TCRdb copy is restricted to in-frame clones and leaves out a portion. The top ten clones hold 4.5% to 5% of a sample with under 45,000 clones, approximately 81% of them seen once. The sequencing input was naive CD4+ T cells from PBMCs, cultured in vitro. Subset here: naive CD4+ T cells isolated by negative enrichment. The receptors originated from an adult with COVID-19.

The rearrangement uses TRBV2 and TRBJ2-5; TRBD2 matches at 11 bases. With 6 bases clipped from V and 3 bases from J, the junction kept 0 bases outside the gene matches. The CDR3 loop spans 13 amino acids. Looked up from germline, CDR1 is SNHLY and CDR2 is FYNNEI. CDR3 residues: CASRLAGEETQYF. The CDR3 DNA follows: TGTGCCAGCAGACTAGCGGGAGAAGAGACCCAGTACTTC.

The chain joins TRBV6-2 or TRBV6-3 to TRBJ2-5; tentatively, D is TRBD2 (6 bases). The germline V and J ends were trimmed by 7 bases and 5 bases, with 20 bases remaining between them. This CDR3 is built from 15 residues. Germline V CDR1 and CDR2: MNHEY, SVGEGT. For the CDR3, the DNA is TGTGCCAGCACCCCTGGGAGGCTTGGCTGGGAGACCCAGTACTTC. The encoded protein is CASTPGRLGWETQYF.

This clone has a handful of counts. This same CDR3 is encoded by further DNA sequences in the sample. The rearrangement joins TRBV5-1 to TRBJ1-5; D uncertain. V was trimmed by 0 bases and J by 0 bases, leaving 7 bases between them. From germline, CDR1 is SGHRS and CDR2 YFSETQ. The CDR3 loop spans 15 amino acids. DNA of the CDR3: TGCGCCAGCAGCTTGGGGACGAATAGCAATCAGCCCCAGCATTTT. It encodes CASSLGTNSNQPQHF. Together with reference TRBV5-1 and TRBJ1-5, the CDR3 gives the full variable domain: KAGVTQTPRYLIKTRGQQVTLSCSPISGHRSVSWYQQTPGQGLQFLFEYFSETQRNKGNFPGRFSGRQFSNSRSEMNVSTLELGDSALYLCASSLGTNSNQPQHFGDGTRLSIL.

The chain carries TRBV5-6 and TRBJ2-5; D remains ambiguous. This CDR3 is 13 amino acids long. Germline values: CDR1 SGHDT, CDR2 YYEEEE. V was pared by 0 bases and J by 5 bases, with 8 bases between. CDR3 sequence: CASSLEGGETQYF. The DNA for the CDR3 is TGTGCCAGCAGCTTGGAGGGTGGGGAGACCCAGTACTTC.

This chain uses TRBV5-1 with TRBJ2-6; no clear D gene. Between the trimmed V and J ends, which lost 0 bases and 4 bases, there was a span of 5 bases. The CDR3 extends over 14 amino acids. Germline-derived CDR1 and CDR2 are SGHRS and YFSETQ. This chain's CDR3 is CASSLASGANVLTF. CDR3 coding DNA: TGCGCCAGCAGCTTGGCGTCGGGGGCCAACGTCCTGACTTTC. Full variable domain (rest looked up from reference TRBV5-1 and TRBJ2-6): KAGVTQTPRYLIKTRGQQVTLSCSPISGHRSVSWYQQTPGQGLQFLFEYFSETQRNKGNFPGRFSGRQFSNSRSEMNVSTLELGDSALYLCASSLASGANVLTFGAGSRLTVL.

The CDR3 nucleotides are TGCGCCAGCAGCTTGACAGGGAATTTGCGGACAGATACGCAGTATTTT. Translated: CASSLTGNLRTDTQYF. V is TRBV5-1 and J is TRBJ2-3, with D perhaps TRBD1 (6 bases). V was pared by 1 base and J by 3 bases, with 15 bases between. CDR3 length: 16 residues. CDR1 and CDR2 (germline): SGHRS, YFSETQ.

The chain has TRBV23-1 and TRBJ1-5, with TRBD1 as a possible D gene (5 bases). TRBV23-1 is classed as an ORF, of uncertain function. Trimming removed 2 bases at V and 0 bases at J, with 17 bases between. The CDR3 is 18 residues long. CDR3 amino acids: CASSQPHRDPDSNQPQHF. The DNA of the CDR3 is TGCGCCAGCAGTCAACCACACCGGGACCCCGATAGCAATCAGCCCCAGCATTTT.

The gene calls are TRBV9 and TRBJ2-1; TRBD2 matches 7 bases. Germline V gene sequence: CDR1 SGDLS, CDR2 YYNGEE. The trim removed 5 bases at V and 4 bases at J, leaving 3 bases unmatched. This CDR3 spans 13 amino acids. CDR3 loop: CASSERGYNEQFF. CDR3 DNA sequence: TGTGCCAGCAGTGAGCGGGGTTACAATGAGCAGTTCTTC.

This clone was counted only a few times. V and J are TRBV5-1 and TRBJ2-1, with 9 bases fitting TRBD2. V lost 5 bases and J lost 4; bases outside the gene matches: 4. The CDR3 covers 14 residues. CDR1 and CDR2 from the germline V gene are SGHRS and YFSETQ. CDR3 amino acids: CASSDLAGYNEQFF. The CDR3 DNA reads TGCGCCAGCAGTGATCTAGCGGGGTACAATGAGCAGTTCTTC.

This chain uses TRBV28 with TRBJ2-6; D is unresolved. This CDR3 contains 14 residues. Germline V CDR1 and CDR2: MDHEN, SYDVKM. V was trimmed by 3 bases and J by 4 bases, leaving 7 bases between them. The DNA for the CDR3 is TGTGCCAGCAGTTTTCCCATAGGGGCCAACGTCCTGACTTTC. Protein product: CASSFPIGANVLTF.

This clone was counted between two and nine times. The chain employs TRBV12-3 or TRBV12-4 and TRBJ2-7; the match to TRBD2 covers 9 bases. CDR3 length: 13 residues. J gave up 3 bases and V 3 bases, and 0 bases lay outside the gene matches. The CDR3 region is CASSLREGYEQYF. As DNA, the CDR3 is TGTGCCAGCAGTTTGCGGGAGGGCTACGAGCAGTACTTC.

V gene TRBV20-1 combines with J gene TRBJ2-7; the D is unclear. The length of the CDR3 is 11 residues. Trimming removed 1 base at V and 2 bases at J, with 3 bases between. Germline V gene lookup returns CDR1 DFQATT and CDR2 SNEGSKA (reference sequence). The CDR3 coding sequence is TGCAGTGCTAGAGCAGCCTACGAGCAGTACTTC. It is translated as CSARAAYEQYF.

V and J are TRBV24-1 and TRBJ2-7; TRBD1 aligns across 9 bases. Trimming took 4 bases from V and 0 from J; bases not matched to a gene: 3. This CDR3 contains 15 residues. Germline CDR1 and CDR2: KGHDR and SFDVKD. The CDR3 DNA is TGTGCCACCAGTGACCCGGGACAGGGCTCCTACGAGCAGTACTTC. This codes for CATSDPGQGSYEQYF.

This clone has a single count. This chain joins TRBV7-8 and TRBJ2-2, with unresolved D. V was cut by 1 base and J by 4 bases, with 7 bases left in between. The length of the CDR3 is 14 residues. Germline CDR1 is SGHVS and CDR2 is FQNEAQ. The CDR3 DNA sequence: TGTGCCAGCAGCTTAGGGGCGAGCACCGGGGAGCTGTTTTTT. This encodes CASSLGASTGELFF.

The chain links TRBV3-1 (or the pseudogene TRBV3-2) to TRBJ2-7; D may be TRBD1 or TRBD2 (5 bases each). This CDR3 is 17 amino acids long. Germline V CDR1 and CDR2: LGHDT, YNNKEL (reference sequence). V lost 0 bases to trimming and J lost 5 bases, with 20 bases between them. The CDR3, as DNA: TGTGCCAGCAGCCAAGAAGCGAGGAGCGCCATGGGGGACGAGCAGTACTTC. It specifies CASSQEARSAMGDEQYF.

This chain uses TRBV5-1 with TRBJ2-1, with 12 bases that match TRBD2. V trimming: 3 bases; J trimming: 6 bases; junction bases outside the gene matches: 10. Germline V gene data show CDR1 as SGHRS and CDR2 as YFSETQ. This CDR3 spans 17 amino acids. Written as DNA, the CDR3 is TGCGCCAGCAGCTCGCTGCCGGGACTAGCGGGCCTCAATGAGCAGTTCTTC. Its protein is CASSSLPGLAGLNEQFF. The whole variable domain, remainder taken from reference TRBV5-1 and TRBJ2-1, is KAGVTQTPRYLIKTRGQQVTLSCSPISGHRSVSWYQQTPGQGLQFLFEYFSETQRNKGNFPGRFSGRQFSNSRSEMNVSTLELGDSALYLCASSSLPGLAGLNEQFFGPGTRLTVL.

The gene calls are TRBV30 and TRBJ1-4, with D maybe TRBD1 (5 bases). CDR1 GTSNPN and CDR2 SVGIG come from the germline V gene (reference sequence). There are 12 residues in the CDR3. Trimming took 6 bases from V and 6 from J, leaving 11 bases between them. CDR3 sequence: CACRGLDEKLFF. The CDR3 bases are TGTGCCTGTCGGGGGTTGGATGAAAAACTGTTTTTT.

This chain uses TRBV18 with TRBJ2-1; 7 bases map to TRBD2. V gave up 2 bases and J gave up 1 base; unmatched junction bases: 2. The CDR3 length is 15 residues. Per germline, CDR1 KGHSH and CDR2 LQKENI. The CDR3 DNA sequence: TGTGCCAGCTCACCAGGGGGGGGGTCCTACAATGAGCAGTTCTTC. It specifies CASSPGGGSYNEQFF.

The chain carries TRBV28 and TRBJ1-6; D unresolved. V lost 3 bases, J lost 12 bases, and 12 bases lay in between. The CDR3 length is 13 residues. In germline, CDR1 is MDHEN, CDR2 SYDVKM. This CDR3 reads CASSFLRLQPLHF. The CDR3 DNA reads TGTGCCAGCAGTTTCTTGCGGCTCCAACCCCTCCACTTT.

This sequence joins TRBV9 and TRBJ2-3, with 8 positions matching TRBD2. Unmatched junction bases numbered 6, after V lost 3 bases and J lost 6 bases. CDR1 and CDR2 (germline): SGDLS, YYNGEE. The CDR3 has 14 residues. In nucleotides, the CDR3 is TGTGCCAGCAGCGCCAGCGGGAGAAAGGATACGCAGTATTTT. This encodes CASSASGRKDTQYF.

V is TRBV7-9 and J is TRBJ2-2; 7 bases are a match to TRBD2. The CDR3 spans 15 residues. V shed 6 bases and J 6 bases; nucleotides not matched to a gene: 10. Germline-derived CDR1 and CDR2 are SEHNR and FQNEAQ (reference sequence). For the CDR3, the DNA is TGTGCCAGCAGTCCGGGCTGGGGGGGTCCCGGGGAGCTGTTTTTT. Encoded protein: CASSPGWGGPGELFF.

The chain recombines TRBV5-1 with TRBJ2-5; TRBD2 agrees at 10 bases. Germline CDR1 reads SGHRS; CDR2 reads YFSETQ. This CDR3 is 15 amino acids long. J lost 2 bases, V lost 2 bases, and 3 bases had no gene match. The DNA of the CDR3 is TGCGCCAGCAGCTTACTAGCGGGACCTCAAGAGACCCAGTACTTC. It encodes CASSLLAGPQETQYF.

The gene calls are TRBV7-9 and TRBJ2-7; D is unresolved. This CDR3 has 13 residues. CDR1 and CDR2 from the germline V gene are SEHNR and FQNEAQ (reference sequence). The V end was cut by 5 bases, the J end by 3 bases, with 11 bases between. This CDR3 is CASSLGPDYEQYF. The CDR3 DNA is TGTGCCAGCAGCCTCGGTCCCGACTACGAGCAGTACTTC.

This chain joins TRBV28 and TRBJ2-4; D not resolved. The CDR3 covers 13 residues. Germline CDR1 MDHEN, CDR2 SYDVKM. V lost 2 bases, J lost 0 bases, and 2 bases lay in between. This CDR3 is CASSLVAKNIQYF. For the CDR3, the DNA is TGTGCCAGCAGTTTAGTAGCCAAAAACATTCAGTACTTC. The full variable domain, its missing parts supplied by reference TRBV28 and TRBJ2-4, is DVKVTQSSRYLVKRTGEKVFLECVQDMDHENMFWYRQDPGLGLRLIYFSYDVKMKEKGDIPEGYSVSREKKERFSLILESASTNQTSMYLCASSLVAKNIQYFGAGTRLSVL.

The rearrangement links TRBV19 to TRBJ2-1, with 7 bases that match TRBD1. This CDR3 is built from 13 residues. The V gene end was trimmed by 5 bases and the J gene end by 4 bases; junction bases not matched to a gene: 2. The germline gives CDR1 LNHDA, CDR2 SQIVND (reference sequence). DNA for the CDR3: TGTGCCAGTAGTTACAGGGGATACAATGAGCAGTTCTTC. It yields the protein CASSYRGYNEQFF.

This chain links TRBV25-1 with TRBJ1-2, with unresolved D. CDR3 length: 13 amino acids. V dropped 3 bases and J dropped 5 bases, with 10 bases sitting between them. The V gene's germline CDR1 is MGHDK and CDR2 SYGVNS. For the CDR3, the DNA is TGTGCCAGCAGTGACCCAAACATATATGGCTACACCTTC. Its translation: CASSDPNIYGYTF.

The chain employs TRBV30 and TRBJ2-3; 11 bases agree with TRBD1. V gave up 3 bases and J gave up 4 bases; unmatched junction bases: 12. The CDR3 runs 17 residues. Germline V gene sequence: CDR1 GTSNPN, CDR2 SVGIG (reference sequence). The CDR3 region is CAWRAIGQGARPDTQYF. CDR3 coding DNA: TGTGCCTGGAGAGCGATCGGACAGGGGGCGCGTCCAGATACGCAGTATTTT.

The V and J genes are TRBV7-9 and TRBJ1-3, with unresolved D. Germline V gene lookup returns CDR1 SEHNR and CDR2 FQNEAQ (reference sequence). V lost 7 bases to trimming and J lost 1 base, with 8 bases between them. The CDR3 covers 13 residues. The CDR3 DNA sequence: TGTGCCAGCAACCCTCAATCTGGAAACACCATATATTTT. Its protein is CASNPQSGNTIYF.